This T cell receptor (beta chain) was found in a study of sequential checkpoint blockade in melanoma (dated by TCRdb to about 2019). General notes on the study: Patients were randomized 1:1 to first-line nivolumab followed by ipilimumab (arm A) or ipilimumab followed by nivolumab (arm B). Maintenance nivolumab came after each of the two trial sequences. DNA from about 90 pretreatment melanoma tumor samples underwent TCRbeta immunosequencing. For twenty-two patients, matched tumor biopsies were obtained before treatment and at week 13, following single-agent nivolumab (arm A) or ipilimumab (arm B). In about 79% of the matched pre- and post-treatment tumor biopsy pairs, both biopsies came from the same lesion.

Read against the paper, the sample's treatment or condition label means: randomized to nivolumab then ipilimumab (arm A) or the reverse (arm B). None of the trial patients had been given prior DNA-damaging chemotherapy. The samples were obtained from melanoma patients enrolled in CheckMate 064, an open-label, randomized phase II trial testing sequential checkpoint blockade. Genomic DNA from formalin-fixed paraffin-embedded (FFPE) tissue samples was used for tumor TCR sequencing. By how much of the sample it makes up, this clone is large (0.1 to 1%). The specificity of this receptor is unknown. There are no base qualities to consult, and no much larger clone falls within one base. Here is what the overall study found, with its caveats: Among patients in the nivolumab-first arm (arm A), tumor TIL clonality before treatment was associated with response (P = .04). Small sample sizes and reduced statistical power limited the within-arm analyses of tumor T-cell fraction. The model for predicting response that combines TCR metrics with mutation burden needs to be validated in larger, independent patient cohorts. Patients with increases in tumor T-cell fraction and clonality by week 13 were approximately 30 times more likely to achieve clinical benefit. PD-L1 staining and CD8+ T-cell counts correlated with tumor T-cell fraction and clonality, whereas mutational load did not.

The immunoSEQ Assay was used to immunosequence TCRbeta CDR3 regions from genomic DNA. Before high-throughput sequencing, genomic DNA was amplified using bias-controlled multiplex PCR. Per the authors' processing: To quantify the absolute abundance of each unique TCRbeta CDR3 region, the sequences were collapsed and filtered. Clonality, defined as 1 minus Pielou's evenness, was calculated using productive rearrangements only. Tumor T-cell fraction was computed by normalizing TCRbeta template counts to usable DNA, estimated from several housekeeping genes. A previously published method was used to identify clones with significantly greater frequencies in on-treatment samples than in baseline samples. Entries here come from immuneACCESS through TCRdb and include only in-frame sequences with V and J called. Some clones fail to appear in such tables; in the studies checked, an unresolved V gene covers under half of the shortfall, and the cause of the remainder is unknown. V, J and clone size are taken as reported in that table, and D and trimming were inferred from the DNA itself. This sample gives some 22,000 clones in total; more than 25% of them show up just once. The ten largest make up about 6.7% of the sample.

The germline V gene supplies CDR1 MGHRA and CDR2 YSYEKL. The V end loses 1 base and the J end loses 0 bases, and a stretch of 6 bases separates them. The CDR3 has 14 amino acids, counting the end cysteine and phenylalanine. Only the CDR3 region is kept as DNA, spanning 42 bases read in frame from base 1. The rearranged segments are TRBV4-1 and TRBJ1-1, with the D segment identity uncertain. The sample in question was tumor tissue (inferred from file names), obtained from a patient given nivolumab and ipilimumab in sequence. The sequence was collected from a human donor with melanoma. The DNA sequence follows: TGCGCCAGCAGCCAAGGAGTATTGAACACTGAAGCTTTCTTT. This encodes CASSQGVLNTEAFF.